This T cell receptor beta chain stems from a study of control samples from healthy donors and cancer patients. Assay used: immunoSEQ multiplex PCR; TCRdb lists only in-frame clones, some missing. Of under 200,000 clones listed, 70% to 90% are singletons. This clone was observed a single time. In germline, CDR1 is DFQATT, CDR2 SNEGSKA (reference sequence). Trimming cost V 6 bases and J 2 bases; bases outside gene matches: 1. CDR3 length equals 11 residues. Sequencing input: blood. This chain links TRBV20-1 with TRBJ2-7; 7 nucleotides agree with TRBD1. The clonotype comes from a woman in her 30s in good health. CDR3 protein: CSADRAYEQYF. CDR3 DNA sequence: TGCAGTGCCGACAGGGCCTACGAGCAGTACTTC.